The entry below describes one T cell receptor (beta chain). The table came from immunoSEQ multiplex PCR; TCRdb's copy has only in-frame clones and leaves some out. The sample lists some 69,000 clones, around 78% occurring once. Losses at the gene ends were 2 bases for V and 6 bases for J; bases not matched to a gene: 18. CDR1 and CDR2 from the germline V gene are MGHRA and YSYEKL. The CDR3 sequence is 18 residues long. The sample is drawn from a study of T cell responses to AZD1222 COVID-19 vaccine. V usage is TRBV4-1 and J usage is TRBJ1-2; 7 bases map to TRBD1. Here the sequenced sample was peripheral blood, taken 28 days after the second AZD1222 dose. The clonotype comes from an adult who received the AZD1222 COVID-19 vaccine. This CDR3 reads CASSQLGGGGLLTHGYTF. CDR3 coding DNA: TGCGCCAGCAGCCAATTAGGGGGCGGGGGCCTCCTGACCCATGGCTACACCTTC.